This entry lists 10 T cell receptor beta chains sequenced from one sample in a study of blood T cell repertoires in COVID-19 (TCRdb year 2020). Preparation of the library involved the immunoSEQ multiplex PCR assay. TCRdb holds this immuneACCESS table with in-frame rearrangements only. Some clones are missing; in checked studies, unresolved V genes explain under half, and the rest has no known cause. The sample yields hundreds of thousands of clones; approximately 87% were counted once. Approximately 9.3% of the sample lies in the top ten. Sequencing input: PBMCs or T cells enriched from blood (not recorded which). Every receptor here comes from a woman aged 45-65 years who had recovered from COVID-19.

This CDR3 is CASSLGQGGEQYF. DNA for the CDR3: TGTGCCAGCAGCCTGGGACAGGGAGGCGAGCAGTACTTC. The gene calls are TRBV5-6 and TRBJ2-7, with 9 bases identical to TRBD1. With V trimmed by 4 bases and J by 6 bases, 5 bases remained unmatched. The CDR3 sequence is 13 residues long. Germline V gene sequence: CDR1 SGHDT, CDR2 YYEEEE.

This CDR3 is CASSVSRDYQETQYF. CDR3 DNA: TGTGCCAGCAGCGTAAGCCGGGACTACCAAGAGACCCAGTACTTC. V gene TRBV13 combines with J gene TRBJ2-5; D is perhaps TRBD2 (6 bases). Germline CDR1 reads PRHDT; CDR2 reads FYEKMQ (reference sequence). Trimming shortened V by 5 bases and J by 0 bases, and 13 bases separated the two germline ends. CDR3 length equals 15 residues.

This rearrangement joins TRBV18 to TRBJ1-1; maybe TRBD1 (5 bases). V was clipped by 3 bases and J by 8 bases, with 13 bases between them. The germline V gene has CDR1 KGHSH and CDR2 LQKENI. The CDR3 length is 13 residues. The chain's CDR3 is CASSPQGYAEAFF. For the CDR3, the DNA is TGTGCCAGCTCACCGCAGGGCTACGCCGAAGCTTTCTTT.

The V gene is TRBV6-2 or TRBV6-3, the J gene TRBJ1-5, with D unclear. The CDR3 runs to 16 residues. Trimming left V 2 bases short and J 0 bases short, with 11 bases between. Germline CDR1 and CDR2: MNHEY and SVGEGT. CDR3 DNA sequence: TGTGCCAGCAGTTACGGCCCACAATATAGCAATCAGCCCCAGCATTTT. The encoded protein is CASSYGPQYSNQPQHF.

In its sample, this clone was seen once. The genes are TRBV7-9 and TRBJ1-1, with 9 bases matching TRBD1. There are 14 residues in the CDR3. Germline V gene lookup returns CDR1 SEHNR and CDR2 FQNEAQ (reference sequence). With V trimmed by 5 bases and J by 4 bases, 5 bases remained unmatched. CDR3 residues: CASSSGTGLTEAFF. CDR3 sequence (DNA): TGTGCCAGCAGCAGCGGGACAGGGCTCACTGAAGCTTTCTTT.

This rearrangement joins TRBV18 to TRBJ2-7; TRBD1 aligns across 7 bases. CDR1 KGHSH and CDR2 LQKENI come from the germline V gene. The J segment lost 2 bases and the V segment lost 5 bases, leaving 9 bases of the junction unmatched. The CDR3 consists of 15 residues. The CDR3 sequence is CASSSGQVHTYEQYF. CDR3 nucleotides: TGTGCCAGCTCATCAGGACAGGTCCATACCTACGAGCAGTACTTC.

The chain has TRBV6-2 or TRBV6-3 and TRBJ2-7, with D perhaps matching TRBD1 (6 bases). Trimming took off 5 bases at V and 0 bases at J, with 17 bases between the two ends. CDR3 length: 16 residues. CDR1 and CDR2 from the germline V gene are MNHEY and SVGEGT. CDR3 coding DNA: TGTGCCAGCAGTCCCCTATCGACAGGCCGCTCCTACGAGCAGTACTTC. It specifies CASSPLSTGRSYEQYF.

The table lists this clone with a few counts. The chain couples TRBV4-1 to TRBJ1-5; D may be TRBD1 (6 bases). Germline CDR1 and CDR2: MGHRA and YSYEKL. The V and J ends lost 3 bases and 7 bases respectively, with 10 bases between them. The CDR3 is made up of 13 amino acids. DNA for the CDR3: TGCGCCAGCAGCCAGCAGGGGATCCAGCCCCAGCATTTT. Protein: CASSQQGIQPQHF.

The rearrangement uses TRBV18 and TRBJ1-2; weak D call: TRBD1 (6 bases). V was pared by 3 bases and J by 7 bases, with 18 bases between. CDR3 length equals 15 residues. The germline V gene encodes CDR1 KGHSH and CDR2 LQKENI. The CDR3 sequence: CASSPLEQGMGGYTF. CDR3 bases: TGTGCCAGCTCACCCCTAGAACAGGGAATGGGTGGCTACACCTTC.

Written as DNA, the CDR3 is TGTGCCAGCAGCCAAGAAGGACTAGCGGGGGACCCCACAGATACGCAGTATTTT. The encoded protein is CASSQEGLAGDPTDTQYF. This chain uses TRBV4-2 with TRBJ2-3; 13 nucleotides agree with TRBD2. Germline loops: CDR1 LGHNA, CDR2 YNFKEQ. The ends lost 0 bases at V and 2 bases at J; junction bases unmatched: 5. This CDR3 has 18 residues.